These 8 T cell receptor beta chains were all obtained from the same sample, sequenced in a study of technical replicates of blood from a handful of donors. Sequencing used immunoSEQ multiplex PCR; TCRdb keeps in-frame clones, though not all of them. The sample consists of roughly 80,000 clones, about 92% of them appearing once. Sample: T cells isolated from PBMCs. These receptors originate from a human donor in good health.

V and J are TRBV13 and TRBJ1-2; TRBD1 might be the D (6 bases). Per the germline V gene, CDR1 is PRHDT and CDR2 is FYEKMQ (reference sequence). V lost 5 bases and J lost 4, with 14 bases in between. The CDR3 totals 14 residues. The CDR3 loop reads CASSEYSGAYGYTF. CDR3 sequence (DNA): TGTGCCAGCAGCGAGTATTCAGGGGCCTATGGCTACACCTTC.

This chain uses TRBV10-3 with TRBJ2-7, with unresolved D. Trimming stripped 0 bases from V and 3 bases from J, with 6 bases between. The CDR3 covers 13 residues. Germline values: CDR1 ENHRY, CDR2 SYGVKD. The CDR3 here is CAISESQFYEQYF. The CDR3 DNA follows: TGTGCCATCAGTGAGTCCCAGTTCTACGAGCAGTACTTC.

The rearrangement joins TRBV5-4 to TRBJ1-4, with 9 bases identical to TRBD1. J gave up 5 bases and V 4 bases, and 9 bases lay outside the gene matches. Germline V gives CDR1 SGHNT, CDR2 YYREEE (reference sequence). The CDR3 is made up of 16 amino acids. CDR3: CASSLHGTGRNEKLFF. The DNA of the CDR3 is TGTGCCAGCAGCCTTCACGGGACAGGGAGGAATGAAAAACTGTTTTTT. The complete variable domain, with remaining parts taken from reference TRBV5-4 and TRBJ1-4, reads ETGVTQSPTHLIKTRGQQVTLRCSSQSGHNTVSWYQQALGQGPQFIFQYYREEENGRGNFPPRFSGLQFPNYSSELNVNALELDDSALYLCASSLHGTGRNEKLFFGSGTQLSVL.

This chain links TRBV28 with TRBJ1-5, with D unclear. This CDR3 is built from 12 residues. From germline, CDR1 is MDHEN and CDR2 SYDVKM. V lost 4 bases to trimming and J lost 3 bases, with 4 bases between them. The CDR3 region has the DNA TGTGCCAGCAGTTACATCAATCAGCCCCAGCATTTT. This gives the protein CASSYINQPQHF.

This clone was seen just once. The V and J genes are TRBV4-3 and TRBJ1-1; D perhaps matches TRBD1 (5 bases). V was pared by 0 bases and J by 5 bases, with 7 bases between. This CDR3 is 13 amino acids long. Per germline, CDR1 LGHNA and CDR2 YSLEER. The CDR3: CASSQERGTEAFF. CDR3 sequence (DNA): TGCGCCAGCAGCCAAGAGCGGGGGACTGAAGCTTTCTTT.

V is TRBV13 and J is TRBJ2-1; D possibly corresponds to TRBD2 (6 bases). Germline V gives CDR1 PRHDT, CDR2 FYEKMQ (reference sequence). The ends were cut back, 4 bases at V and 3 bases at J, with 16 bases in the middle. The CDR3 covers 16 residues. The CDR3 coding sequence is TGTGCCAGCAGCTCCACGGGACTTTCCCGCTACAATGAGCAGTTCTTC. Translation: CASSSTGLSRYNEQFF.

CDR3 nucleotides: TGTGCCACCGAATATATGTATGGGCCGGGGACTGAAGCTTTCTTT. Protein sequence: CATEYMYGPGTEAFF. The chain carries TRBV15 and TRBJ1-1; D is uncertain. The V end was cut by 8 bases, the J end by 5 bases, with 21 bases between. Per the germline V gene, CDR1 is LNHNV and CDR2 is YYDKDF (reference sequence). CDR3 length: 15 amino acids.

The chain employs TRBV2 and TRBJ2-3, with 11 bases aligning to TRBD1. The germline CDR1 and CDR2 sequences are SNHLY and FYNNEI. This CDR3 has 14 residues. With V trimmed by 7 bases and J by 3 bases, 3 bases remained unmatched. The CDR3 DNA follows: TGTGCCAGCAATTGGGACAGGGGGACAGATACGCAGTATTTT. It is translated as CASNWDRGTDTQYF. Full variable domain (remainder filled in from reference TRBV2 and TRBJ2-3): EPEVTQTPSHQVTQMGQEVILRCVPISNHLYFYWYRQILGQKVEFLVSFYNNEISEKSEIFDDQFSVERPDGSNFTLKIRSTKLEDSAMYFCASNWDRGTDTQYFGPGTRLTVL.